What follows are 26 T cell receptor beta chains derived from one specimen sequenced in a study of shared clonotypes between healthy human individuals. Some clones are missing from TCRdb's copy, which holds only in-frame ones; the method was immunoSEQ multiplex PCR. The sample consists of under 2,500,000 clones, approximately 94% of them appearing once. The sequenced sample was naive CD4+ T cells sorted from blood. Subset denoted: CD45RA+ positively selected. The receptors derive from a man between 18 and 35 years old in good health.

This clone was counted a single time. The chain is built from TRBV18 and TRBJ1-1, with D unclear. The V and J ends lost 3 bases and 2 bases respectively, with 13 bases between them. This CDR3 is built from 15 residues. Germline V gene data show CDR1 as KGHSH and CDR2 as LQKENI. CDR3 bases: TGTGCCAGCTCACCTTTTAAGGGAGTCAACACTGAAGCTTTCTTT. Residues: CASSPFKGVNTEAFF.

This clone was counted between two and nine times. At one end the junction does not follow the germline gene, possibly because of a read error. The V gene is TRBV19, the J gene TRBJ1-6, with a tentative D call TRBD1 (5 bases). Per the germline V gene, CDR1 is LNHDA and CDR2 is SQIVND (reference sequence). This CDR3 contains 14 residues. Here the CDR3 DNA reads TGTGCTAGTAGACCCGGGGGGAATAATTCACCCCTCCACTTT. Encoded protein: CASRPGGNNSPLHF. The complete variable domain, with remaining parts taken from reference TRBV19 and TRBJ1-6, reads DGGITQSPKYLFRKEGQNVTLSCEQNLNHDAMYWYRQDPGQGLRLIYYSQIVNDFQKGDIAEGYSVSREKKESFPLTVTSAQKNPTAFYLCASRPGGNNSPLHFGNGTRLTVT.

Concerning this clone itself: In the same sample, other DNA sequences code for this CDR3. The chain couples TRBV18 to TRBJ1-2; D might be TRBD1 (5 bases). Germline V gives CDR1 KGHSH, CDR2 LQKENI. There are 14 residues in the CDR3. V was trimmed by 3 bases and J by 3 bases, leaving 11 bases between them. Here the CDR3 reads CASSPARGDYGYTF. Here the CDR3 DNA reads TGTGCCAGCTCACCGGCTAGGGGTGACTATGGCTACACCTTC.

The chain links TRBV5-4 to TRBJ2-2; 10 nucleotides line up with TRBD1. The length of the CDR3 is 15 residues. The V segment lost 5 bases and the J segment 4 bases; nucleotides outside the gene matches: 5. Germline CDR1 is SGHNT and CDR2 is YYREEE (reference sequence). The DNA for the CDR3 is TGTGCCAGCAGGAAGGACAGGGGGGGCACCGGGGAGCTGTTTTTT. It yields the protein CASRKDRGGTGELFF.

Turning to this clone: Distinct nucleotide sequences in the sample also encode this CDR3. CDR3 nucleotide sequence: TGTGCCAGCAGCGATTTGGGGACAGGGAATGAAAAACTGTTTTTT. Translated: CASSDLGTGNEKLFF. This chain joins TRBV6-1 and TRBJ1-4; 9 bases map to TRBD1. V was pared by 6 bases and J by 5 bases, with 7 bases of the junction left unmatched. Germline V lookup: CDR1 MNHNS, CDR2 SASEGT. This CDR3 comprises 15 residues.

The genes are TRBV10-1 and TRBJ2-1; 10 bases line up with TRBD1. The CDR3 extends over 16 amino acids. Trimming cost V 0 bases and J 8 bases; bases outside gene matches: 7. From germline, CDR1 is WNHNN and CDR2 SYGVQD (reference sequence). Here the CDR3 reads CASSESRTGGQDEQFF. CDR3 nucleotides: TGCGCCAGCAGTGAGTCGAGGACAGGGGGACAGGATGAGCAGTTCTTC.

On this clone: Other DNA sequences in the sample encode the same CDR3. V and J are TRBV5-1 and TRBJ2-5, with 8 bases matching TRBD1. The CDR3 totals 15 residues. The germline CDR1 and CDR2 sequences are SGHRS and YFSETQ. V shed 3 bases and J 0 bases; nucleotides not matched to a gene: 4. CDR3 nucleotide sequence: TGCGCCAGCAGCTCCGGACAGGGCTACCAAGAGACCCAGTACTTC. Protein: CASSSGQGYQETQYF.

The genes are TRBV20-1 and TRBJ1-2; D remains unclear. The CDR3 is made up of 9 amino acids. The V gene's germline CDR1 is DFQATT and CDR2 SNEGSKA (reference sequence). Trimming pared 1 base from V and 8 bases from J, leaving 2 bases between. In DNA, the CDR3 is TGCAGTGCTAGAGCGGGCTACACCTTC. Translation: CSARAGYTF.

The genes are TRBV4-1 and TRBJ2-7, with 10 bases matching TRBD1. Trimming took 3 bases from V and 5 from J; bases not matched to a gene: 7. Germline values: CDR1 MGHRA, CDR2 YSYEKL. This CDR3 region has 15 residues. In DNA, the CDR3 is TGCGCCAGCAGCCATATAGGGACAGGGGCCCACGAGCAGTACTTC. This encodes CASSHIGTGAHEQYF.

CDR3 nucleotide sequence: TGTGCCTGGAGTCCCCATTCAGGACTAGCGGTTAGCACAGATACGCAGTATTTT. It codes for CAWSPHSGLAVSTDTQYF. V gene TRBV30 combines with J gene TRBJ2-3; 10 positions agree with TRBD2. Germline V gene data show CDR1 as GTSNPN and CDR2 as SVGIG (reference sequence). The V gene end was trimmed by 2 bases and the J gene end by 0 bases; junction bases not matched to a gene: 11. This CDR3 has 18 amino acids. Filled out from reference TRBV30 and TRBJ2-3, the complete variable domain reads SQTIHQWPATLVQPVGSPLSLECTVEGTSNPNLYWYRQAAGRGLQLLFYSVGIGQISSEVPQNLSASRPQDRQFILSSKKLLLSDSGFYLCAWSPHSGLAVSTDTQYFGPGTRLTVL.

The genes are TRBV4-1 and TRBJ1-5; D not resolved. CDR3 size: 13 residues. Germline V gene data show CDR1 as MGHRA and CDR2 as YSYEKL. V lost 3 bases and J 10 bases, leaving 13 bases between the germline ends. CDR3 nucleotide sequence: TGCGCCAGCAGCCAGACCGCCTCCGGACCCCAGCATTTT. Protein: CASSQTASGPQHF.

V is TRBV2 and J is TRBJ2-7, with 7 positions matching TRBD1. Germline CDR1 and CDR2: SNHLY and FYNNEI. The V gene end was trimmed by 6 bases and the J gene end by 5 bases; junction bases not matched to a gene: 10. This CDR3 region has 14 residues. CDR3 sequence reads: CASRTQGKGDEQYF. The CDR3 DNA reads TGTGCCAGCAGGACACAGGGGAAGGGGGACGAGCAGTACTTC. Complete variable domain (other parts from reference TRBV2 and TRBJ2-7): EPEVTQTPSHQVTQMGQEVILRCVPISNHLYFYWYRQILGQKVEFLVSFYNNEISEKSEIFDDQFSVERPDGSNFTLKIRSTKLEDSAMYFCASRTQGKGDEQYFGPGTRLTVT.

The chain carries TRBV25-1 and TRBJ2-2; 7 bases match TRBD2. V trimming: 5 bases; J trimming: 2 bases; junction bases outside the gene matches: 11. The CDR3 runs 17 residues. The germline V gene encodes CDR1 MGHDK and CDR2 SYGVNS. The CDR3 spells CASSTPAASGNTGELFF. In nucleotides, the CDR3 is TGTGCCAGCAGTACTCCCGCGGCTAGCGGAAACACCGGGGAGCTGTTTTTT.

This clone has a single count. This chain uses TRBV2 with TRBJ2-7, with 9 bases aligning to TRBD2. Germline-derived CDR1 and CDR2 are SNHLY and FYNNEI. The CDR3 has 15 residues. V was clipped by 6 bases and J by 0 bases; unmatched bases: 6. CDR3 protein: CASRGQTSGSYEQYF. The CDR3 DNA sequence: TGTGCCAGCAGGGGCCAGACTAGCGGCTCCTACGAGCAGTACTTC.

The CDR3 here is CASSIVRDRGKETQYF. The DNA of the CDR3 is TGTGCCAGTAGTATTGTTAGGGACAGGGGTAAAGAGACCCAGTACTTC. This chain joins TRBV19 and TRBJ2-5; the match to TRBD1 covers 10 bases. Germline assignment: CDR1 LNHDA and CDR2 SQIVND (reference sequence). This CDR3 spans 16 amino acids. The V gene end was trimmed by 3 bases and the J gene end by 3 bases; junction bases not matched to a gene: 7.

The chain employs TRBV7-2 and TRBJ2-2; 9 bases match TRBD2. Germline CDR1 SGHTA, CDR2 FQGNSA. The CDR3 consists of 16 residues. The ends lost 1 base at V and 4 bases at J; junction bases unmatched: 4. The CDR3 region has the DNA TGTGCCAGCAGCTTAGGGCCTAGCGGGGTCACCGGGGAGCTGTTTTTT. Protein product: CASSLGPSGVTGELFF.

The chain uses TRBV5-1 and TRBJ2-7, with D perhaps being TRBD1 or TRBD2 (5 bases each). This CDR3 comprises 15 residues. CDR1 and CDR2 from the germline V gene are SGHRS and YFSETQ. V was trimmed by 0 bases and J by 1 base, leaving 11 bases between them. CDR3 bases: TGCGCCAGCAGCTTGGACGGGACGGCTTCCTACGAGCAGTACTTC. This translates into CASSLDGTASYEQYF.

On this clone itself: Different DNA sequences within this sample yield the same CDR3. The chain is built from TRBV27 and TRBJ2-7; 7 nucleotides agree with TRBD1. Looked up from germline, CDR1 is MNHEY and CDR2 is SMNVEV (reference sequence). The CDR3 consists of 14 residues. V was pared by 5 bases and J by 0 bases, with 4 bases of the junction left unmatched. CDR3 residues: CASSLDRVSYEQYF. CDR3 DNA: TGTGCCAGCAGTCTTGACAGGGTCTCCTACGAGCAGTACTTC.

The chain links TRBV12-5 to TRBJ2-1; no clear D. In germline, CDR1 is LGHNT, CDR2 FRNRAP. The CDR3 extends over 11 amino acids. V lost 7 bases, J lost 10 bases, and 11 bases lay in between. CDR3 amino acids: CASARGQEQFF. CDR3 DNA sequence: TGTGCTAGTGCCCGAGGCCAGGAGCAGTTCTTC.

The chain recombines TRBV10-1 with TRBJ2-2, with a tentative D call TRBD1 (6 bases). CDR3 length: 15 amino acids. Germline-derived CDR1 and CDR2 are WNHNN and SYGVQD (reference sequence). V lost 5 bases and J 6 bases, leaving 16 bases between the germline ends. CDR3 sequence reads: CASSLDSLGAGELFF. CDR3 DNA: TGCGCCAGCAGTCTGGACAGTCTCGGAGCCGGGGAGCTGTTTTTT.

This chain connects TRBV5-6 to TRBJ1-2; D not resolved. V was pared by 4 bases and J by 4 bases, with 11 bases between. CDR1 and CDR2 from the germline V gene are SGHDT and YYEEEE. The CDR3 length is 13 residues. The CDR3 here is CASSPQDRYGYTF. For the CDR3, the DNA is TGTGCCAGCAGCCCCCAGGACCGCTATGGCTACACCTTC.

The chain joins TRBV7-8 to TRBJ1-2; a possible D gene is TRBD1 (6 bases). Germline V gives CDR1 SGHVS, CDR2 FQNEAQ. CDR3 length equals 16 residues. The V and J ends lost 1 base and 4 bases respectively, with 16 bases between them. This CDR3 reads CASSLERRTEFYGYTF. CDR3 nucleotides: TGTGCCAGCAGCTTAGAGAGGAGGACAGAGTTCTATGGCTACACCTTC.

The V call is TRBV30, the J call TRBJ1-3, with 9 bases aligning to TRBD1. Germline-derived CDR1 and CDR2 are GTSNPN and SVGIG (reference sequence). Trimming took 1 base from V and 0 from J; bases not matched to a gene: 4. This CDR3 is 16 amino acids long. The CDR3 sequence is CAWSDGQGRSGNTIYF. The CDR3 nucleotides read TGTGCCTGGAGTGACGGACAGGGGCGCTCTGGAAACACCATATATTTT.

The chain is built from TRBV28 and TRBJ2-7; TRBD2 matches at 13 bases. The V segment lost 5 bases and the J segment 3 bases; nucleotides outside the gene matches: 4. The V gene's germline CDR1 is MDHEN and CDR2 SYDVKM. The CDR3 consists of 15 residues. The CDR3 reads CASSKGTSGDYEQYF. DNA for the CDR3: TGTGCCAGCAGTAAGGGGACTAGCGGGGACTACGAGCAGTACTTC.

V is TRBV7-3 and J is TRBJ2-3; D possibly matches TRBD1 or TRBD2 (5 bases each). CDR1 is SGHTA, CDR2 FQGTGA, per germline. The CDR3 length is 14 residues. Trimming shortened V by 1 base and J by 4 bases, and 9 bases separated the two germline ends. The CDR3 spells CASSLRGGPDTQYF. Written as DNA, the CDR3 is TGTGCCAGCAGCTTAAGGGGCGGGCCAGATACGCAGTATTTT.

The rearrangement uses TRBV6-6 and TRBJ2-7; tentative D call: TRBD1 (5 bases). Per the germline V gene, CDR1 is MNHNY and CDR2 is SVGAGI (reference sequence). Trimming removed 8 bases from V and 1 base from J, with 12 bases in between. This CDR3 region has 13 residues. CDR3 protein: CASGRAASYEQYF. DNA for the CDR3: TGTGCCAGCGGCAGGGCAGCTTCCTACGAGCAGTACTTC.